The rows below give T cell receptor beta chains drawn from one sample of a study of vaccination effects on CD4 cells after COVID-19. These receptors' targets are unknown. Clones were read by immunoSEQ multiplex PCR, and TCRdb kept only the in-frame ones, dropping some. This sample yields approximately 68,000 clones, of which 78% are seen a single time; 8% to 11% belongs to the top ten. The sample consisted of CD4+ T cells from PBMCs cultured with SARS-CoV-2 spike peptides, taken before COVID-19 vaccination. The receptors stem from a human donor who received a COVID-19 vaccine. Each CDR3 is given with its conserved first and last residue. Each record gives: clone size, V gene, D gene, J gene, CDR3 protein, CDR3 DNA. A D gene is named only where the DNA matches it firmly. The size of a clone is reported for some rows only, either as once, few or many, or as a class for expanded clones.

size: .; V: TRBV30; D: .; J: TRBJ1-6; CDR3: CAWNLGREDDSPLHF; DNA: TGTGCCTGGAATCTCGGAAGGGAGGATGATTCACCCCTCCACTTT
size: .; V: TRBV5-1; D: TRBD1; J: TRBJ1-6; CDR3: CASSHGTVASPLHF; DNA: TGCGCCAGCAGCCACGGGACAGTGGCCTCACCCCTCCACTTT
size: .; V: TRBV6-2/TRBV6-3; D: TRBD1; J: TRBJ2-1; CDR3: CASSWGQGRNEQFF; DNA: TGTGCCAGCAGTTGGGGACAGGGGCGCAATGAGCAGTTCTTC
size: .; V: TRBV6-5; D: .; J: TRBJ1-2; CDR3: CASSRGGEYGYTF; DNA: TGTGCCAGCAGTAGAGGGGGGGAATATGGCTACACCTTC
size: .; V: TRBV18; D: .; J: TRBJ1-2; CDR3: CASSEGQSGYTF; DNA: TGTGCCAGCTCCGAAGGACAGTCCGGCTACACCTTC
size: few; V: TRBV18; D: TRBD1; J: TRBJ1-1; CDR3: CASSLGQGNTEAFF; DNA: TGTGCCAGCTCCCTTGGACAGGGGAACACTGAAGCTTTCTTT
size: .; V: TRBV7-2; D: .; J: TRBJ2-1; CDR3: CASSPRRASYNEQFF; DNA: TGTGCCAGCAGCCCCCGGAGGGCCTCCTACAATGAGCAGTTCTTC
size: .; V: TRBV7-8; D: .; J: TRBJ1-5; CDR3: CASSFQTGVGNQPQHF; DNA: TGTGCCAGCAGTTTCCAGACCGGGGTTGGCAATCAGCCCCAGCATTTT
size: .; V: TRBV5-4; D: .; J: TRBJ2-5; CDR3: CASSRKYGGPRETQYF; DNA: TGTGCCAGCAGCCGTAAATACGGGGGGCCGAGGGAGACCCAGTACTTC
size: few; V: TRBV18; D: .; J: TRBJ2-5; CDR3: CASSPRPQETQYF; DNA: TGTGCCAGCTCACCACGGCCCCAGGAGACCCAGTACTTC
size: few; V: TRBV9; D: .; J: TRBJ1-6; CDR3: CASSVDGNSPLHF; DNA: TGTGCCAGCAGCGTAGACGGTAATTCACCCCTCCACTTT
size: .; V: TRBV9; D: .; J: TRBJ1-1; CDR3: CASSVGAGAEAFF; DNA: TGTGCCAGCAGCGTAGGGGCAGGGGCTGAAGCTTTCTTT
size: few; V: TRBV15; D: TRBD2; J: TRBJ2-4; CDR3: CATSRDGGTHIQYF; DNA: TGTGCCACCAGCAGAGACGGGGGGACGCACATTCAGTACTTC
size: .; V: TRBV5-1; D: TRBD1; J: TRBJ2-5; CDR3: CASSLSSQGQGAQYF; DNA: TGCGCCAGCAGCTTGAGTTCCCAGGGACAGGGGGCCCAGTACTTC
size: .; V: TRBV7-3; D: .; J: TRBJ2-3; CDR3: CASSLTRGDTQYF; DNA: TGTGCCAGCAGCTTAACTCGAGGGGATACGCAGTATTTT
size: .; V: TRBV3-1/TRBV3-2; D: .; J: TRBJ2-4; CDR3: CASSQAGPPGTPKNIQYF; DNA: TGTGCCAGCAGCCAAGCCGGCCCCCCCGGGACGCCCAAAAACATTCAGTACTTC
size: .; V: TRBV4-2; D: .; J: TRBJ1-2; CDR3: CASSLPHGTRTAVDANYGYTF; DNA: TGTGCCAGCAGCCTCCCACACGGGACAAGAACGGCCGTGGATGCGAACTATGGCTACACCTTC
size: .; V: TRBV29-1; D: .; J: TRBJ2-3; CDR3: CSVESGADTQYF; DNA: TGCAGCGTTGAGTCGGGCGCAGATACGCAGTATTTT
size: .; V: TRBV19; D: TRBD1; J: TRBJ2-1; CDR3: CARPGQGENEQFF; DNA: TGTGCCAGACCCGGACAGGGTGAGAATGAGCAGTTCTTC
size: few; V: TRBV4-1; D: TRBD1; J: TRBJ1-5; CDR3: CASSQSGTAVPQHF; DNA: TGCGCCAGCAGCCAATCCGGGACAGCAGTCCCCCAGCATTTT
size: .; V: TRBV19; D: .; J: TRBJ2-2; CDR3: CASSIGWGSRTGELFF; DNA: TGTGCCAGTAGTATCGGCTGGGGCAGTCGCACCGGGGAGCTGTTTTTT
size: once; V: TRBV18; D: TRBD2; J: TRBJ2-3; CDR3: CASSPPLLAGGRVTQYF; DNA: TGTGCCAGCTCACCCCCTTTACTAGCGGGGGGCCGGGTTACGCAGTATTTT
size: .; V: TRBV7-3; D: TRBD1; J: TRBJ1-3; CDR3: CASSPDRAAGNTIYF; DNA: TGTGCCAGCAGCCCCGACAGGGCAGCTGGAAACACCATATATTTT
size: once; V: TRBV5-1; D: .; J: TRBJ2-3; CDR3: CASSLGTISGTDTQYF; DNA: TGCGCCAGCAGCTTGGGGACCATTTCAGGCACAGATACGCAGTATTTT
size: .; V: TRBV5-5; D: .; J: TRBJ1-3; CDR3: CASSSLTGFSGNTIYF; DNA: TGTGCCAGCAGCTCTCTAACAGGGTTTTCGGGAAACACCATATATTTT
size: .; V: TRBV7-3; D: .; J: TRBJ2-5; CDR3: CASSLTGTESETQYF; DNA: TGTGCCAGCAGTCTGACAGGAACGGAGTCAGAGACCCAGTACTTC
size: few; V: TRBV2; D: .; J: TRBJ2-1; CDR3: CASGYYNEQFF; DNA: TGTGCCAGTGGATACTACAATGAGCAGTTCTTC
size: .; V: TRBV6-6; D: TRBD1; J: TRBJ2-2; CDR3: CASRAGTGATGELFF; DNA: TGTGCCAGCAGGGCCGGGACAGGGGCCACCGGGGAGCTGTTTTTT
size: once; V: TRBV2; D: TRBD1; J: TRBJ2-2; CDR3: CASSDVRGYGELFF; DNA: TGTGCCAGCAGTGACGTCAGGGGGTACGGGGAGCTGTTTTTT
size: .; V: TRBV5-6; D: .; J: TRBJ1-6; CDR3: CASSPNRAWGNLPLHF; DNA: TGTGCCAGCAGCCCGAACAGGGCGTGGGGTAATTTACCCCTCCACTTT
size: few; V: TRBV19; D: TRBD1; J: TRBJ1-2; CDR3: CASSPGGTGGGNGYTF; DNA: TGTGCCAGTAGCCCCGGCGGTACAGGGGGAGGTAATGGCTACACCTTC
size: .; V: TRBV7-9; D: TRBD1; J: TRBJ2-3; CDR3: CASSLQGYTTDTQYF; DNA: TGTGCCAGCAGTTTACAGGGGTACACGACAGATACGCAGTATTTT
size: few; V: TRBV6-6; D: TRBD1; J: TRBJ2-4; CDR3: CASSYGTGKNIQYF; DNA: TGTGCCAGCAGTTACGGGACAGGGAAAAACATTCAGTACTTC
size: .; V: TRBV19; D: TRBD1; J: TRBJ1-2; CDR3: CASSVTGGKGYTF; DNA: TGTGCCAGTAGTGTCACAGGGGGCAAGGGCTACACCTTC
size: .; V: TRBV6-1; D: .; J: TRBJ1-1; CDR3: CASSEGLITEAFF; DNA: TGTGCCAGCAGTGAGGGCCTGATCACTGAAGCTTTCTTT
size: once; V: TRBV3-1/TRBV3-2; D: .; J: TRBJ2-2; CDR3: CASSQIGSGELFF; DNA: TGTGCCAGCAGCCAAATAGGGTCCGGGGAGCTGTTTTTT
size: .; V: TRBV7-9; D: .; J: TRBJ1-4; CDR3: CASSLDRNEKLFF; DNA: TGTGCCAGCAGCTTAGACAGGAATGAAAAACTGTTTTTT
size: .; V: TRBV5-1; D: .; J: TRBJ1-1; CDR3: CASSFQGRGTEAFF; DNA: TGCGCCAGCAGCTTTCAGGGTAGGGGCACTGAAGCTTTCTTT
size: .; V: TRBV10-2; D: .; J: TRBJ2-1; CDR3: CASSEMGQGKDNEQFF; DNA: TGCGCCAGCAGTGAGATGGGGCAGGGGAAAGACAATGAGCAGTTCTTC
size: .; V: TRBV6-5; D: .; J: TRBJ1-1; CDR3: CASSLVRGNTEAFF; DNA: TGTGCCAGCAGTCTGGTGAGGGGCAACACTGAAGCTTTCTTT
size: .; V: TRBV5-4; D: TRBD1; J: TRBJ1-6; CDR3: CASSEARTGRDSPLHF; DNA: TGTGCCAGCAGCGAAGCCCGGACAGGGAGGGACTCACCCCTCCACTTT
size: once; V: TRBV5-1; D: .; J: TRBJ2-2; CDR3: CASRVWTESGELFF; DNA: TGCGCCAGCAGGGTGTGGACAGAGAGTGGGGAGCTGTTTTTT
size: .; V: TRBV6-2/TRBV6-3; D: .; J: TRBJ1-5; CDR3: CASSPRGESQPQHF; DNA: TGTGCCAGCAGTCCCAGGGGAGAGAGTCAGCCCCAGCATTTT
size: .; V: TRBV24-1; D: TRBD1; J: TRBJ1-2; CDR3: CAKTGDGYTF; DNA: TGTGCCAAGACAGGGGATGGCTACACCTTC
size: .; V: TRBV3-1/TRBV3-2; D: .; J: TRBJ2-5; CDR3: CASSQGETQYF; DNA: TGTGCCAGCAGCCAGGGAGAGACCCAGTACTTC
size: .; V: TRBV4-2; D: .; J: TRBJ1-4; CDR3: CASSTNKDRNEKLFF; DNA: TGTGCCAGCAGTACTAACAAGGACAGAAATGAAAAACTGTTTTTT
size: .; V: TRBV5-6; D: .; J: TRBJ1-1; CDR3: CASSLNLGTEAFF; DNA: TGTGCCAGCAGCTTGAATCTGGGGACTGAAGCTTTCTTT
size: few; V: TRBV5-1; D: TRBD1; J: TRBJ1-1; CDR3: CASSLAGTGGTEAFF; DNA: TGCGCCAGCAGCTTGGCCGGGACAGGGGGCACTGAAGCTTTCTTT
size: few; V: TRBV10-2; D: .; J: TRBJ1-1; CDR3: CASAQPNTEAFF; DNA: TGCGCCAGCGCCCAGCCGAACACTGAAGCTTTCTTT
size: once; V: TRBV11-2; D: .; J: TRBJ2-2; CDR3: CASSLVIGQNFNTGELFF; DNA: TGTGCCAGCAGCTTAGTTATCGGACAGAACTTTAACACCGGGGAGCTGTTTTTT
size: .; V: TRBV3-1/TRBV3-2; D: .; J: TRBJ1-6; CDR3: CASSLGQSYNSPLHF; DNA: TGTGCCAGCAGCCTAGGACAGTCCTATAATTCACCCCTCCACTTT
size: .; V: TRBV19; D: .; J: TRBJ1-5; CDR3: CASSIGGAPKPQHF; DNA: TGTGCCAGTAGTATAGGTGGGGCCCCGAAGCCCCAGCATTTT
size: .; V: TRBV18; D: TRBD2; J: TRBJ2-3; CDR3: CASSPPGLAGVDTQYF; DNA: TGTGCCAGCTCACCACCCGGGCTAGCGGGGGTTGATACGCAGTATTTT
size: .; V: TRBV28; D: TRBD1; J: TRBJ2-2; CDR3: CASSFVGQGAGAGELFF; DNA: TGTGCCAGCAGTTTCGTAGGACAGGGGGCAGGTGCCGGGGAGCTGTTTTTT